A selection of T cell receptor beta chains follows, all from one sample in a study of T cell repertoires in cytomegalovirus infection. These TCRs are of unknown antigen specificity. TCRdb processed the reads anew with MiXCR; each CDR3 protein has one entry. The table lists roughly 920,000 distinct CDR3 sequences, about 33% of them singletons. This specimen consisted of cultured CD8+ T cells from PBMCs, obtained from culture after CMV antigen stimulation. The receptor set was obtained from a human donor in good health (CMV status not recorded). Some clones in this sample may be carry-over from other donors' samples. CDR3s include the opening cysteine and the closing phenylalanine or tryptophan. A D gene is named only where the DNA matches it firmly. Only part of the rows carry a size: once, few, many, or a class if the clone is expanded.

d_gene: NA
len: 13
v_gene: TRBV27
j_gene: TRBJ2-1
abundance: NA
CDR3aa: CASRPRGFSEQFF
CDR3nt: TGTGCCAGCAGGCCTAGAGGGTTTAGTGAGCAGTTCTTC

d_gene: NA
len: 14
v_gene: TRBV7-8
j_gene: TRBJ2-2
abundance: NA
CDR3aa: CASSLDWSAGELFF
CDR3nt: TGTGCCAGCAGCTTAGATTGGTCGGCCGGGGAGCTGTTTTTT

d_gene: TRBD1
len: 17
v_gene: TRBV29-1
j_gene: TRBJ1-1
abundance: NA
CDR3aa: CSVEGTGPNVRVYEAFF
CDR3nt: TGCAGCGTTGAGGGGACAGGGCCAAATGTAAGAGTGTATGAAGCTTTCTTT

d_gene: TRBD2
len: 14
v_gene: TRBV7-8
j_gene: TRBJ2-1
abundance: many
CDR3aa: CASSLPRGDNEQFF
CDR3nt: TGTGCCAGCAGCTTACCGCGGGGGGACAATGAGCAGTTCTTC

d_gene: TRBD2
len: 18
v_gene: TRBV11-3
j_gene: TRBJ2-3
abundance: NA
CDR3aa: CASSLQERGDERTDTQYF
CDR3nt: TGTGCCAGCAGCCTCCAAGAGCGGGGGGACGAACGCACAGATACGCAGTATTTT

d_gene: TRBD1
len: 16
v_gene: TRBV12-3/TRBV12-4
j_gene: TRBJ2-7
abundance: few
CDR3aa: CASRYLVGTGWEEQYF
CDR3nt: TGTGCCAGCAGATATCTGGTAGGGACAGGGTGGGAAGAGCAGTACTTC

d_gene: NA
len: 16
v_gene: TRBV6-2/TRBV6-3
j_gene: TRBJ1-2
abundance: NA
CDR3aa: CANSTGDGNFGVGYTF
CDR3nt: TGTGCCAACAGTACGGGGGACGGGAACTTTGGCGTGGGCTACACCTTC

d_gene: TRBD2
len: 15
v_gene: TRBV7-9
j_gene: TRBJ2-7
abundance: NA
CDR3aa: CASSHSGTSPHEQYF
CDR3nt: TGTGCCAGCAGCCATTCCGGGACTAGCCCGCACGAGCAGTACTTC

d_gene: TRBD2
len: 16
v_gene: TRBV20-1
j_gene: TRBJ2-3
abundance: NA
CDR3aa: CSARGTLASSTDTQYF
CDR3nt: TGCAGTGCTAGAGGCACACTAGCGTCTAGCACAGATACGCAGTATTTT

d_gene: TRBD2
len: 16
v_gene: TRBV6-2/TRBV6-3
j_gene: TRBJ2-2
abundance: few
CDR3aa: CASSYPKRGITGELFF
CDR3nt: TGTGCCAGCAGTTACCCAAAGCGGGGAATCACCGGGGAGCTGTTTTTT

d_gene: TRBD2
len: 15
v_gene: TRBV12-3/TRBV12-4
j_gene: TRBJ2-3
abundance: few
CDR3aa: CASSAGSGGTDTQYF
CDR3nt: TGTGCCAGCAGTGCTGGCAGCGGGGGCACAGATACGCAGTATTTT

d_gene: NA
len: 12
v_gene: TRBV12-3/TRBV12-4
j_gene: TRBJ2-2
abundance: NA
CDR3aa: CASTPPSGELFF
CDR3nt: TGTGCCAGCACCCCACCCTCCGGGGAGCTGTTTTTT

d_gene: TRBD2
len: 18
v_gene: TRBV6-2/TRBV6-3
j_gene: TRBJ2-3
abundance: few
CDR3aa: CASSYSLAGFASTDTQYF
CDR3nt: TGTGCCAGCAGTTACTCCCTAGCGGGCTTTGCTAGCACAGATACGCAGTATTTT

d_gene: NA
len: 13
v_gene: TRBV4-3
j_gene: TRBJ1-3
abundance: NA
CDR3aa: CASSHSPGNTIYF
CDR3nt: TGCGCCAGCAGCCATTCTCCTGGAAACACCATATATTTT

d_gene: TRBD1
len: 15
v_gene: TRBV4-2
j_gene: TRBJ2-1
abundance: few
CDR3aa: CASRPNEGANNEQFF
CDR3nt: TGTGCCAGCAGACCCAATGAGGGGGCGAACAATGAGCAGTTCTTC

d_gene: TRBD1
len: 16
v_gene: TRBV7-6
j_gene: TRBJ1-1
abundance: few
CDR3aa: CASSLARGQTGTEAFF
CDR3nt: TGTGCCAGCAGCTTAGCGCGGGGACAGACGGGCACTGAAGCTTTCTTT

d_gene: TRBD1
len: 16
v_gene: TRBV27
j_gene: TRBJ1-1
abundance: NA
CDR3aa: CASSQSTGEFSTEAFF
CDR3nt: TGTGCCAGCAGTCAATCGACAGGGGAGTTTAGCACTGAAGCTTTCTTT

d_gene: TRBD1
len: 16
v_gene: TRBV27
j_gene: TRBJ2-1
abundance: NA
CDR3aa: CASSLSLPGGHNEQFF
CDR3nt: TGTGCCAGCAGTTTATCGTTACCAGGGGGCCACAATGAGCAGTTCTTC

d_gene: NA
len: 15
v_gene: TRBV9
j_gene: TRBJ2-2
abundance: NA
CDR3aa: CASSVDGEVVGELFF
CDR3nt: TGTGCCAGCAGCGTTGACGGGGAGGTAGTAGGGGAGCTGTTTTTT

d_gene: NA
len: 16
v_gene: TRBV12-3/TRBV12-4
j_gene: TRBJ2-3
abundance: NA
CDR3aa: CASSPLEGGLADTQYF
CDR3nt: TGTGCCAGCAGTCCCTTGGAGGGGGGCTTGGCAGATACGCAGTATTTT

d_gene: NA
len: 14
v_gene: TRBV7-2
j_gene: TRBJ2-7
abundance: NA
CDR3aa: CASSLAWTTYEQYF
CDR3nt: TGTGCCAGCAGCTTAGCGTGGACAACCTACGAGCAGTACTTC

d_gene: TRBD1
len: 17
v_gene: TRBV15
j_gene: TRBJ1-6
abundance: few
CDR3aa: CATSSGTGVSYNSPLHF
CDR3nt: TGTGCCACCAGCTCCGGGACAGGGGTCTCCTATAATTCACCCCTCCACTTT

d_gene: NA
len: 13
v_gene: TRBV12-3/TRBV12-4
j_gene: TRBJ2-3
abundance: few
CDR3aa: CASEPGSTDTQYF
CDR3nt: TGTGCCAGCGAACCAGGGAGCACAGATACGCAGTATTTT

d_gene: TRBD2
len: 16
v_gene: TRBV4-3
j_gene: TRBJ2-5
abundance: few
CDR3aa: CASSRLAGETQETQYF
CDR3nt: TGCGCCAGCAGCCGATTAGCGGGGGAAACCCAAGAGACCCAGTACTTC

d_gene: TRBD1
len: 15
v_gene: TRBV28
j_gene: TRBJ2-5
abundance: NA
CDR3aa: CASSLFRGGRETQYF
CDR3nt: TGTGCCAGCAGTTTGTTTCGAGGGGGCCGGGAGACCCAGTACTTC

d_gene: NA
len: 15
v_gene: TRBV4-1
j_gene: TRBJ2-7
abundance: NA
CDR3aa: CVSSEMTGNSYEQYF
CDR3nt: TGCGTCAGCAGCGAAATGACCGGGAACTCCTACGAGCAGTACTTC

d_gene: TRBD1
len: 13
v_gene: TRBV19
j_gene: TRBJ2-5
abundance: few
CDR3aa: CASSTTGLETQYF
CDR3nt: TGTGCCAGTAGTACGACAGGGTTGGAGACCCAGTACTTC

d_gene: NA
len: 14
v_gene: TRBV12-3/TRBV12-4
j_gene: TRBJ2-3
abundance: few
CDR3aa: CASSMGAAVDTQYF
CDR3nt: TGTGCCAGCAGTATGGGAGCGGCGGTAGATACGCAGTATTTT

d_gene: NA
len: 16
v_gene: TRBV27
j_gene: TRBJ1-2
abundance: NA
CDR3aa: CASSPLIGGAHYGYTF
CDR3nt: TGTGCCAGCAGTCCCCTGATTGGAGGGGCGCATTATGGCTACACCTTC

d_gene: NA
len: 15
v_gene: TRBV7-6
j_gene: TRBJ2-2
abundance: few
CDR3aa: CASSLAVADTGELFF
CDR3nt: TGTGCCAGCAGCTTAGCGGTAGCGGACACCGGGGAGCTGTTTTTT

d_gene: NA
len: 18
v_gene: TRBV7-9
j_gene: TRBJ2-2
abundance: many
CDR3aa: CASRTNGQRDFPTGELFF
CDR3nt: TGTGCCAGCAGAACTAACGGGCAGAGGGACTTCCCCACCGGGGAGCTGTTTTTT

d_gene: NA
len: 13
v_gene: TRBV4-1
j_gene: TRBJ1-1
abundance: few
CDR3aa: CASSQRVGTEAFF
CDR3nt: TGCGCCAGCAGTCAGAGGGTTGGGACTGAAGCTTTCTTT

d_gene: NA
len: 13
v_gene: TRBV7-9
j_gene: TRBJ2-2
abundance: NA
CDR3aa: CASREVSTGELFF
CDR3nt: TGTGCCAGCAGGGAGGTTTCCACCGGGGAGCTGTTTTTT

d_gene: NA
len: 15
v_gene: TRBV7-9
j_gene: TRBJ2-1
abundance: many
CDR3aa: CASRQGSPTYNEQFF
CDR3nt: TGTGCCAGCAGGCAGGGGTCTCCCACCTACAATGAGCAGTTCTTC

d_gene: NA
len: 12
v_gene: TRBV9
j_gene: TRBJ1-2
abundance: few
CDR3aa: CASSKRTDGYTF
CDR3nt: TGTGCCAGCAGCAAACGGACAGATGGCTACACCTTC